This T cell receptor beta chain was identified during a study of blood T cell repertoires in COVID-19. Study-level background: PBMCs, B-cell-depleted T cells, or T cells were the source of the cDNA or gDNA that made up the material.

Participant reports of clinical history set cohort assignment. Germline V gene data show CDR1 as MNHEY and CDR2 as SVGAGI. With 4 bases clipped from V and 10 bases from J, the junction kept 4 bases outside the gene matches. This CDR3 comprises 14 residues. Original methodology: Estimation of nucleated cell counts relied on the amplification of reference gene primers. Assay used: immunoSEQ multiplex PCR; TCRdb lists only in-frame clones, some missing. V and J calls and clone size are as listed in that table; D and trimming were resolved from the DNA. This table has hundreds of thousands of clones, over 75% appearing once.

This clonotype was obtained from a man under 40 with acute COVID-19. The chain links TRBV6-5 to TRBJ2-3, with 14 bases matching TRBD2. Sequenced: PBMCs or T cells enriched from blood (not recorded which). In DNA form, the CDR3 reads TGTGCCAGCAGTTCCGGGACTAGCGGGGGTGCGCAGTATTTT. Encoded protein: CASSSGTSGGAQYF.